This is a list of T cell receptor beta chains from one sample in a study of blood T cell repertoires in COVID-19. TCRdb keeps only in-frame clones here, not all; method: immunoSEQ multiplex PCR. The sample lists more than 200,000 clones, more than 75% seen once, with around 4.5% in the top ten. The sample taken for sequencing was peripheral blood. These receptors were obtained from a man aged 50-59 years with acute or convalescent COVID-19. Both conserved end residues are part of each CDR3. Fields, in order: D gene, J gene, CDR3 length, clone size, V gene, CDR3 DNA, CDR3 protein. D genes are given only for firm matches. Not all rows give a size; the values are once, few, many and, for expanded clones, a class.

d_call: TRBD1; j_call: TRBJ1-2; cdr3_length: 17; clone_size: once; v_call: TRBV13; cdr3_nt: TGTGCCAGCAGCTTAGCGCGTGAAGGGGGCGACGGCTATGGCTACACCTTC; cdr3_aa: CASSLAREGGDGYGYTF
d_call: NA; j_call: TRBJ1-4; cdr3_length: 14; clone_size: NA; v_call: TRBV5-1; cdr3_nt: TGCGCCAGCAGAAGGAGGGGAAGCGATGAAAAACTGTTTTTT; cdr3_aa: CASRRRGSDEKLFF
d_call: NA; j_call: TRBJ1-1; cdr3_length: 14; clone_size: NA; v_call: TRBV7-8; cdr3_nt: TGTGCCAGCAGCTTAGAACACCATAACACTGAAGCTTTCTTT; cdr3_aa: CASSLEHHNTEAFF
d_call: TRBD1; j_call: TRBJ1-1; cdr3_length: 12; clone_size: NA; v_call: TRBV29-1; cdr3_nt: TGCAGCGTGAACAGGGGGCCTACTGAAGCTTTCTTT; cdr3_aa: CSVNRGPTEAFF
d_call: NA; j_call: TRBJ1-5; cdr3_length: 13; clone_size: few; v_call: TRBV12-3/TRBV12-4; cdr3_nt: TGTGCCAGCAGTTTGCGAGATTATCAGCCCCAGCATTTT; cdr3_aa: CASSLRDYQPQHF
d_call: TRBD1; j_call: TRBJ1-5; cdr3_length: 16; clone_size: NA; v_call: TRBV7-8; cdr3_nt: TGTGCCAGCAGCTTAGAAGGACAGGGTTTCAATCAGCCCCAGCATTTT; cdr3_aa: CASSLEGQGFNQPQHF
d_call: NA; j_call: TRBJ2-2; cdr3_length: 12; clone_size: NA; v_call: TRBV12-5; cdr3_nt: TGTGCTAGTGGTTCTCTCACCGGGGAGCTGTTTTTT; cdr3_aa: CASGSLTGELFF
d_call: NA; j_call: TRBJ2-1; cdr3_length: 16; clone_size: NA; v_call: TRBV9; cdr3_nt: TGTGCCAGCAGCGTAGAGGCAGGAACGCCTTACAATGAGCAGTTCTTC; cdr3_aa: CASSVEAGTPYNEQFF
d_call: TRBD1; j_call: TRBJ1-6; cdr3_length: 18; clone_size: NA; v_call: TRBV27; cdr3_nt: TGTGCCAGCAGCCCCAACCGGGACAGGACCTCCTATAATTCACCCCTCCACTTT; cdr3_aa: CASSPNRDRTSYNSPLHF
d_call: NA; j_call: TRBJ1-6; cdr3_length: 16; clone_size: NA; v_call: TRBV6-5; cdr3_nt: TGTGCCAGCAGTTACTTAGGGGAAACCTATAATTCACCCCTCCACTTT; cdr3_aa: CASSYLGETYNSPLHF
d_call: NA; j_call: TRBJ2-1; cdr3_length: 15; clone_size: NA; v_call: TRBV20-1; cdr3_nt: TGCAGTGCTAGTCGACCTTCGGGACTTTACAATGAGCAGTTCTTC; cdr3_aa: CSASRPSGLYNEQFF
d_call: NA; j_call: TRBJ2-5; cdr3_length: 12; clone_size: NA; v_call: TRBV18; cdr3_nt: TGTGCCAGCTCACCTCAGGATGAGACCCAGTACTTC; cdr3_aa: CASSPQDETQYF
d_call: NA; j_call: TRBJ2-1; cdr3_length: 14; clone_size: NA; v_call: TRBV7-7; cdr3_nt: TGTGCCAGCAAACGGGGTGAGGCCGACAATGAGCAGTTCTTC; cdr3_aa: CASKRGEADNEQFF
d_call: NA; j_call: TRBJ2-3; cdr3_length: 13; clone_size: NA; v_call: TRBV5-1; cdr3_nt: TGCGCCAGCAGCTTGCAGGGCACAGATACGCAGTATTTT; cdr3_aa: CASSLQGTDTQYF
d_call: NA; j_call: TRBJ2-5; cdr3_length: 16; clone_size: NA; v_call: TRBV5-6; cdr3_nt: TGTGCCAGCAGCCTGACGCAGGCCTTGTCCCAAGAGACCCAGTACTTC; cdr3_aa: CASSLTQALSQETQYF
d_call: NA; j_call: TRBJ1-1; cdr3_length: 15; clone_size: NA; v_call: TRBV10-3; cdr3_nt: TGTGCCATCAGTGAAACCCAGGCGGGGGGCACTGAAGCTTTCTTT; cdr3_aa: CAISETQAGGTEAFF
d_call: NA; j_call: TRBJ2-6; cdr3_length: 16; clone_size: NA; v_call: TRBV10-1; cdr3_nt: TGCGCCAGCAGTGAGTCGAGGGCTGCTGGGGCCAACGTCCTGACTTTC; cdr3_aa: CASSESRAAGANVLTF
d_call: NA; j_call: TRBJ1-2; cdr3_length: 14; clone_size: NA; v_call: TRBV6-6; cdr3_nt: TGTGCCAGCAGTTACACAGACCGGTCATATGGCTACACCTTC; cdr3_aa: CASSYTDRSYGYTF
d_call: TRBD1; j_call: TRBJ1-2; cdr3_length: 13; clone_size: NA; v_call: TRBV5-6; cdr3_nt: TGTGCCAGCAGCTGGGGACAGGGGTACGGCTACACCTTC; cdr3_aa: CASSWGQGYGYTF
d_call: TRBD1; j_call: TRBJ1-5; cdr3_length: 14; clone_size: NA; v_call: TRBV18; cdr3_nt: TGTGCCAGCTCACTGGGGACAGCTAATCCGCCCCAGCATTTT; cdr3_aa: CASSLGTANPPQHF
d_call: TRBD1; j_call: TRBJ2-7; cdr3_length: 14; clone_size: NA; v_call: TRBV18; cdr3_nt: TGTGCCAGCTCACCAGGGACAGAGGCCTACGAGCAGTACTTC; cdr3_aa: CASSPGTEAYEQYF
d_call: NA; j_call: TRBJ2-1; cdr3_length: 16; clone_size: NA; v_call: TRBV4-1; cdr3_nt: TGCGCCAGCAGCCAAGATCAGCGGGACAGGTGGAATGAGCAGTTCTTC; cdr3_aa: CASSQDQRDRWNEQFF